This T cell receptor beta chain stems from a study of T cell changes during pregnancy in multiple sclerosis. The data were produced by immunoSEQ multiplex PCR, yet TCRdb's version contains in-frame clones alone and is incomplete. The table shows 50,000 to 65,000 clones, with 90% occurring only once. Sequenced here: CD8+ T cells from peripheral blood mononuclear cells, sampled before pregnancy. The TCR sequence derives from a female donor with multiple sclerosis, enrolled in a pregnancy study.

The CDR3: CAVTGLGEQYF. In nucleotides, the CDR3 is TGTGCCGTAACGGGTTTAGGCGAGCAGTACTTC. V is TRBV6-5 and J is TRBJ2-7; no reliable D call. Trimming took 11 bases from V and 6 from J, leaving 14 bases between them. The CDR3 runs 11 residues. Germline V gene sequence: CDR1 MNHEY, CDR2 SVGAGI.